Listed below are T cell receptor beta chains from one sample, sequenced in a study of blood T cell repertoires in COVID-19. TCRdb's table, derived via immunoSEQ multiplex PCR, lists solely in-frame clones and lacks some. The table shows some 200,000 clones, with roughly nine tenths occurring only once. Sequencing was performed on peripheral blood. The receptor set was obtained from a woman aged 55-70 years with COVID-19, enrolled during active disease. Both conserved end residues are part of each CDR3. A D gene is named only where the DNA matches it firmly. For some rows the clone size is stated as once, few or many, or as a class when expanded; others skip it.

CASSHSGRAQETQYF | TGTGCCAGCAGCCACAGCGGGAGGGCTCAAGAGACCCAGTACTTC | TRBJ2-5 | TRBV3-1/TRBV3-2 | TRBD2 | once
CASSQMRYNEQFF | TGCGCCAGCAGCCAAATGCGGTACAATGAGCAGTTCTTC | TRBJ2-1 | TRBV4-3 | NA | NA
CSGGQGGKLFF | TGCAGCGGGGGGCAGGGTGGAAAACTGTTTTTT | TRBJ1-4 | TRBV29-1 | NA | NA
CASSYSAGEQPQHF | TGTGCCAGCAGTTACTCGGCAGGGGAGCAGCCCCAGCATTTT | TRBJ1-5 | TRBV6-2/TRBV6-3 | NA | NA
CSAGDIQYF | TGCAGCGCGGGGGACATTCAGTACTTC | TRBJ2-4 | TRBV20-1 | TRBD2 | few
CASSLLTSGRYNEQFF | TGTGCCAGCAGTCTCTTGACTAGCGGGAGATACAATGAGCAGTTCTTC | TRBJ2-1 | TRBV27 | TRBD2 | NA
CASSPYSYEQYF | TGTGCCAGCAGTCCCTACTCCTACGAGCAGTACTTC | TRBJ2-7 | TRBV6-2/TRBV6-3 | NA | few
CASSGGGNTEAFF | TGTGCCAGCAGCGGCGGGGGGAACACTGAAGCTTTCTTT | TRBJ1-1 | TRBV7-9 | NA | NA
CASSLPGQTVNNEQFF | TGTGCCAGCAGCTTACCGGGACAGACGGTCAACAATGAGCAGTTCTTC | TRBJ2-1 | TRBV7-9 | TRBD1 | NA
CASSWRNGLGYTF | TGTGCCAGCAGCTGGCGTAATGGACTAGGCTACACCTTC | TRBJ1-2 | TRBV11-2 | NA | NA
CASIATAGVRNEQYF | TGCGCCAGCATCGCCACTGCGGGGGTGAGGAACGAGCAGTACTTC | TRBJ2-7 | TRBV5-1 | TRBD2 | medium-sized
CASSPRQGSVKGTEAFF | TGCGCCAGCAGCCCGCGACAGGGATCGGTCAAAGGCACTGAAGCTTTCTTT | TRBJ1-1 | TRBV5-1 | TRBD1 | NA
CASSIFWTSGYEQYF | TGTGCCAGTAGTATTTTTTGGACTAGCGGCTACGAGCAGTACTTC | TRBJ2-7 | TRBV19 | TRBD2 | NA
CASSVWREEGEQYF | TGTGCCAGCAGCGTCTGGCGGGAGGAAGGCGAGCAGTACTTC | TRBJ2-7 | TRBV9 | TRBD2 | NA
CASTWGTGIARGQYF | TGTGCCAGCACCTGGGGAACCGGGATTGCGAGAGGGCAGTACTTC | TRBJ2-7 | TRBV28 | NA | NA
CASTTGTSGTYEQYF | TGTGCCAGCACCACTGGGACTAGCGGGACCTACGAGCAGTACTTC | TRBJ2-7 | TRBV6-5 | TRBD2 | NA
CASSYSSPLNTEAFF | TGTGCCAGCAGTTACTCGAGTCCTCTGAACACTGAAGCTTTCTTT | TRBJ1-1 | TRBV6-6 | NA | once
CSAWTSSEQYF | TGCAGTGCTTGGACTAGTTCCGAGCAGTACTTC | TRBJ2-7 | TRBV20-1 | TRBD2 | NA
CAWSVHLDSPLHF | TGTGCCTGGAGTGTACATTTGGATTCACCCCTCCACTTT | TRBJ1-6 | TRBV30 | NA | few
CASSDPIAGGWSADTQYF | TGTGCCAGCAGCGACCCGATAGCGGGAGGGTGGAGTGCAGATACGCAGTATTTT | TRBJ2-3 | TRBV11-2 | TRBD2 | NA
CAWKRTGGLNTEAFF | TGTGCCTGGAAGAGGACAGGGGGTTTGAACACTGAAGCTTTCTTT | TRBJ1-1 | TRBV30 | TRBD1 | NA
CASSMSSGTRWGYTF | TGTGCCAGTAGTATGTCTAGCGGGACACGATGGGGCTACACCTTC | TRBJ1-2 | TRBV19 | NA | NA
CASSVPGGSLSNQPQHF | TGCGCCAGCAGCGTTCCAGGGGGCTCCCTTAGCAATCAGCCCCAGCATTTT | TRBJ1-5 | TRBV4-1 | TRBD1 | NA
CASSLLNHYQPQHF | TGTGCCAGCAGTCTCCTCAATCACTATCAGCCCCAGCATTTT | TRBJ1-5 | TRBV6-2/TRBV6-3 | NA | once
CASSQGAAETQYF | TGTGCCAGCAGCCAGGGGGCTGCAGAGACCCAGTACTTC | TRBJ2-5 | TRBV7-3 | TRBD1 | once